This TCR beta chain was found in a study of OX40 agonist ivuxolimab in advanced cancers. Whole-study context: An agonistic human IgG2 monoclonal antibody against OX40 (CD134) was given. Ivuxolimab was delivered to patients intravenously every 2 weeks at doses spanning 0.01 to 10 mg/kg. It was permissible to have had prior anti-PD-1, anti-PD-L1 or anti-CTLA-4 therapy, and under 45% had some.

Findings and caveats of the study: In the 0.1 to 3.0 mg/kg range, CD4+ and CD8+ blood T cells had expanded clonally by week 6.

Sequencing used immunoSEQ multiplex PCR; TCRdb keeps in-frame clones, though not all of them. The table records tens of thousands of clones, about 87% of them present only once. Trimming pared 0 bases from V and 0 bases from J, leaving 6 bases between. Germline V CDR1 and CDR2: SGHNT, YYREEE (reference sequence). This CDR3 has 14 amino acids. As concerns this clone: Its antigen is unknown.

The sequencing used CD4+ or CD8+ T cells sorted from blood, collected in a trial of the OX40 agonist ivuxolimab. This sequence joins TRBV5-4 and TRBJ1-1; no clear D. This receptor was taken from an adult with an advanced solid tumor such as melanoma, head and neck, liver or kidney cancer. Here the CDR3 DNA reads TGTGCCAGCAGCTTGGAACAGATGAACACTGAAGCTTTCTTT. It specifies CASSLEQMNTEAFF.